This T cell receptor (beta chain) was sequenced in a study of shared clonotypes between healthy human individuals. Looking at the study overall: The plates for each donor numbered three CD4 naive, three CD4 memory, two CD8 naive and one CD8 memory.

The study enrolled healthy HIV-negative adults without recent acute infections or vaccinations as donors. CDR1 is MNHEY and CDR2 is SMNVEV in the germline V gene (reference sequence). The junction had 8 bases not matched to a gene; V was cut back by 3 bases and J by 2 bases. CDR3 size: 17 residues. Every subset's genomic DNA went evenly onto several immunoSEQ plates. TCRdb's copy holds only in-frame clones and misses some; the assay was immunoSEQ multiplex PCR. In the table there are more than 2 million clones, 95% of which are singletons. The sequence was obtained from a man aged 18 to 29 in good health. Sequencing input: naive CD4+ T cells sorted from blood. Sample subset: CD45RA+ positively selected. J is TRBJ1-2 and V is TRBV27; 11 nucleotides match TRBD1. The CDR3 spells CASSFRTGGESNYGYTF. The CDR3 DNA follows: TGTGCCAGCAGTTTTCGGACAGGGGGCGAATCGAACTATGGCTACACCTTC.